This TCR beta chain derives from a study of ipilimumab plus nivolumab after autologous stem cell transplantation. At the level of the study: A median of roughly 8 nivolumab and five or six ipilimumab doses were given.

Findings of the study overall: Authors suggest TCR repertoire, Treg phenotype and gut microbiota support further study.

For this clone: The antigen is not known.

Repertoires were generated with immunoSEQ multiplex PCR, while TCRdb's copy carries only in-frame clones and drops some. The data contain approximately 5,000 clones, roughly three quarters of them seen just once; the ten biggest clones take up over 15%. Starting 14 to 28 days after autologous transplant, ipilimumab 1 mg/kg was given. Dosing: nivolumab 3 mg/kg IV, weeks 1, 4, 7, 10, then every two weeks to week 26. V lost 8 bases, J lost 3 bases, and 11 bases lay in between. CDR3 length: 12 amino acids. In germline, CDR1 is MNHNY, CDR2 SVGAGI (reference sequence). The chain has TRBV6-6 and TRBJ2-7, with D perhaps matching TRBD2 (5 bases). The TCR comes from a male donor with multiple myeloma. The specimen was PBMCs, collected in a trial of ipilimumab plus nivolumab as post-transplant consolidation. The CDR3 is CASGTAGYEQYF. CDR3 in DNA: TGTGCCAGCGGCACGGCGGGCTACGAGCAGTACTTC.